What follows describes a single T cell receptor beta chain. As yet, its antigen is unknown. The entry originates in a study of T cells expressing NK-cell markers. The wider study: From sorted CD3+CD56+NKG2C+, CD3+CD56+NKG2C- and CD3+CD56-NKG2C+ T cells came the TCR beta repertoires. Points from the study as a whole: A range of roughly 1.0-8% of CD8+ T cells consisted of dominant NKG2C+ clonotypes in about six donors.

Following a re-call of the 5' RACE reads, TCRdb has one entry per CDR3 protein and lacks DNA. The repertoire shows about 390,000 distinct CDR3 sequences; the top ten hold roughly 10%. Germline CDR1 and CDR2: SQVTM and ANQGSEA. The CDR3 is 14 residues long. This TCR derives from a woman in her 50s in good health. Sequencing was performed on blood T cells: a sorted CD56 or NKG2C T cell subset, CD4+ or CD8+ T cells, or bulk PBMC T cells (not recorded which). The chain combines TRBV29-1 with TRBJ2-7; lacking DNA, the TRBD1 call made by TCRdb goes unchecked. The CDR3 reads CSVASGGIVGEQYF.